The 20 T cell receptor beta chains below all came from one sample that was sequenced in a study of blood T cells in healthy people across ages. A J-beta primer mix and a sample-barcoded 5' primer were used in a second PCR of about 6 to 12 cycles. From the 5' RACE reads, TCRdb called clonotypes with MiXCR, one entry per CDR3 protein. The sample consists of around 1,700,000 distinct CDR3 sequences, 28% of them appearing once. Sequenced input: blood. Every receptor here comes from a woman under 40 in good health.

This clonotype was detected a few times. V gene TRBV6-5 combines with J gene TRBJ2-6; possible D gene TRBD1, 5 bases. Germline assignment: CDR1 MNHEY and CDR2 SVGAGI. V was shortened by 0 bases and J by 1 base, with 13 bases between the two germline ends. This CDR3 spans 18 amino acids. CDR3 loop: CASSYSPGMLSGANVLTF. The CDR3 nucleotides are TGTGCCAGCAGTTACTCTCCAGGGATGCTGTCTGGGGCCAACGTCCTGACTTTC.

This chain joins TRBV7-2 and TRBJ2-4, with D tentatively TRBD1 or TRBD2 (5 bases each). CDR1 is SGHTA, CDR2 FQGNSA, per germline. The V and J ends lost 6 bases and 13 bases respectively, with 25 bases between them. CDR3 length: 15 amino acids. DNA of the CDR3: TGTGCCAGCAGTGATCAAGGGACCGTCCGAAATGAGCAGTACTTC. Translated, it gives CASSDQGTVRNEQYF. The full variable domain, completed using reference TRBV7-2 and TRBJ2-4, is GAGVSQSPSNKVTEKGKDVELRCDPISGHTALYWYRQSLGQGLEFLIYFQGNSAPDKSGLPSDRFSAERTGGSVSTLTIQRTQQEDSAVYLCASSDQGTVRNEQYFGAGTRLSVL.

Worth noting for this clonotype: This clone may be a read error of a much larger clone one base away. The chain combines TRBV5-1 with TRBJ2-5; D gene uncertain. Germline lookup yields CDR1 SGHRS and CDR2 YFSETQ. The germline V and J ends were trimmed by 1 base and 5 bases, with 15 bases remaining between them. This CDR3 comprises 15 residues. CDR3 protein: CASSLTVLSPETQYF. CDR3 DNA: TGCGCCAGCAGCTTGACCGTTCTGTCACCTGAGACCCAGTACTTC. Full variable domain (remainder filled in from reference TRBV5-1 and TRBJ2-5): KAGVTQTPRYLIKTRGQQVTLSCSPISGHRSVSWYQQTPGQGLQFLFEYFSETQRNKGNFPGRFSGRQFSNSRSEMNVSTLELGDSALYLCASSLTVLSPETQYFGPGTRLLVL.

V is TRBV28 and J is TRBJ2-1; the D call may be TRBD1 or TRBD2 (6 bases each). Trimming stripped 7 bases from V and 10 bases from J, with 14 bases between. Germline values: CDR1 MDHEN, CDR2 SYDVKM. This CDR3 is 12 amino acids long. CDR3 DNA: TGTGCCAGCAACAAGGGGGAGGAGGAGCAGTTCTTC. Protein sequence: CASNKGEEEQFF. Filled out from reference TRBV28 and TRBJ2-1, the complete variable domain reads DVKVTQSSRYLVKRTGEKVFLECVQDMDHENMFWYRQDPGLGLRLIYFSYDVKMKEKGDIPEGYSVSREKKERFSLILESASTNQTSMYLCASNKGEEEQFFGPGTRLTVL.

DNA for the CDR3: TGTGCCACCAGGAGCGGCATGGGTGAGCAGTTCTTC. Amino acids: CATRSGMGEQFF. The chain joins TRBV24-1 to TRBJ2-1; TRBD2 is a possible D gene (5 bases). The CDR3 runs to 12 residues. With 7 bases removed from V and 9 bases from J, the gap between germline ends came to 12 bases. Germline V gene sequence: CDR1 KGHDR, CDR2 SFDVKD.

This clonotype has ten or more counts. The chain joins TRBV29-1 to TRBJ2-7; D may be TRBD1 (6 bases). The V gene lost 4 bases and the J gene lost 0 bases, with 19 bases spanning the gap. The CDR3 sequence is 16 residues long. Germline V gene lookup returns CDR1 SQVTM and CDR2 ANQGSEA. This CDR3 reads CSVGLLQGGISYEQYF. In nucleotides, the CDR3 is TGCAGCGTTGGCCTACTACAGGGTGGCATCTCCTACGAGCAGTACTTC.

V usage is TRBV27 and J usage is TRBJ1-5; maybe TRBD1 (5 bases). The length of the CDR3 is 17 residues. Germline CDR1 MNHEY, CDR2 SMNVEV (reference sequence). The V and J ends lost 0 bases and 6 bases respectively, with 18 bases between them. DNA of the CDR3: TGTGCCAGCAGTTTATCCGGCCCCCGGGGCAACGGTCAGCCCCAGCATTTT. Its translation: CASSLSGPRGNGQPQHF.

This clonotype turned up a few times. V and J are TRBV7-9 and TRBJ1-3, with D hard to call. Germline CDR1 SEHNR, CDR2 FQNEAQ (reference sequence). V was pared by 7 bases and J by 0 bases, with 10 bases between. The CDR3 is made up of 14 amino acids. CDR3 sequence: CASTPEGSGNTIYF. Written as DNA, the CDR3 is TGTGCCAGCACGCCCGAGGGCTCTGGAAACACCATATATTTT.

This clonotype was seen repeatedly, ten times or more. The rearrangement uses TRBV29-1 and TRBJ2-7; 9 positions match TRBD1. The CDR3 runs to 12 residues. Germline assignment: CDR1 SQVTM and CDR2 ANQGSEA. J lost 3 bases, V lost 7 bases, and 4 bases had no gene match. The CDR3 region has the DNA TGCAGCGCCGACAGGGGGAACTACGAGCAGTACTTC. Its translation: CSADRGNYEQYF.

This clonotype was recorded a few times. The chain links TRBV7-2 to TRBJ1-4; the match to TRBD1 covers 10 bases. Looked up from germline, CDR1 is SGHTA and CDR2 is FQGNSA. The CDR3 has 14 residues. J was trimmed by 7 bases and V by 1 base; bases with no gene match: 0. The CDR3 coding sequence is TGTGCCAGCAGCTTAGGACAGGGGGCTGAAAAACTGTTTTTT. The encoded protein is CASSLGQGAEKLFF.

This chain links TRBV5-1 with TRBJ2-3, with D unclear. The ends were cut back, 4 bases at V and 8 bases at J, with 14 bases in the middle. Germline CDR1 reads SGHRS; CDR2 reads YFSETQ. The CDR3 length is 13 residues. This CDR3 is CASSPSGSSTQYF. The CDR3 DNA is TGCGCCAGCAGCCCGTCCGGAAGCAGTACGCAGTATTTT.

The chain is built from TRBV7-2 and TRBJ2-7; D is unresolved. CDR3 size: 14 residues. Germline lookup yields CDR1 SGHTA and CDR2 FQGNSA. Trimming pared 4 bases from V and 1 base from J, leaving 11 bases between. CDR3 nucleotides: TGTGCCAGCAGCTCTGGACGGTATTCCTACGAGCAGTACTTC. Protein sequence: CASSSGRYSYEQYF.

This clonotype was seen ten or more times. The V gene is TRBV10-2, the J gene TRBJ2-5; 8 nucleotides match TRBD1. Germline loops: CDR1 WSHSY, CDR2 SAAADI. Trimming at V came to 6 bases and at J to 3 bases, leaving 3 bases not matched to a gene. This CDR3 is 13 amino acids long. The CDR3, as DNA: TGCGCCAGCAGAGGACAGGGTGAAGAGACCCAGTACTTC. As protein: CASRGQGEETQYF.

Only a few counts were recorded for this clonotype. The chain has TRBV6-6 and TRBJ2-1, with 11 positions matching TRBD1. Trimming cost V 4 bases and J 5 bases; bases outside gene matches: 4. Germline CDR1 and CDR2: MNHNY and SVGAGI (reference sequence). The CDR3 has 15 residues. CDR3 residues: CASSSRDRGNNEQFF. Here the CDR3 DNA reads TGTGCCAGCAGTTCCCGGGACAGGGGGAACAATGAGCAGTTCTTC.

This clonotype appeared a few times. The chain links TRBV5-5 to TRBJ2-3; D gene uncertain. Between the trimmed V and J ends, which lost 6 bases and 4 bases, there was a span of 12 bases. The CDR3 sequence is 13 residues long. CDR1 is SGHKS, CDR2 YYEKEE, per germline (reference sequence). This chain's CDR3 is CASTWITSDTQYF. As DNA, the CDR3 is TGTGCCAGCACCTGGATAACCTCAGATACGCAGTATTTT.

CDR3 in DNA: TGCAGTGCTAGAGATAGGACCATTACCGGGGAGCTGTTTTTT. Its protein is CSARDRTITGELFF. The rearrangement links TRBV20-1 to TRBJ2-2; D remains unclear. Germline CDR1 reads DFQATT; CDR2 reads SNEGSKA (reference sequence). The CDR3 is 14 residues long. V was trimmed by 0 bases and J by 5 bases, leaving 10 bases between them.

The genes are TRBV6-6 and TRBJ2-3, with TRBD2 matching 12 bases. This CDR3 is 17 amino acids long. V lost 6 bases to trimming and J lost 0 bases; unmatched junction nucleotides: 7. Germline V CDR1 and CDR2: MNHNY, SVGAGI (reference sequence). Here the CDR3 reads CASSLAGGILSTDTQYF. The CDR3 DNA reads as TGTGCCAGCAGCCTAGCGGGGGGGATACTTAGCACAGATACGCAGTATTTT.

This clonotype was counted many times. In nucleotides, the CDR3 is TGCAGTGCTAGTCCCCCCCTTTGGGGTAGCCCTAATGAGCAGTTCTTC. Translating it yields CSASPPLWGSPNEQFF. The V gene is TRBV20-1, the J gene TRBJ2-1; D gene unclear. The CDR3 runs 16 residues. V lost 3 bases and J lost 7, with 22 bases in between. CDR1 DFQATT and CDR2 SNEGSKA come from the germline V gene (reference sequence).

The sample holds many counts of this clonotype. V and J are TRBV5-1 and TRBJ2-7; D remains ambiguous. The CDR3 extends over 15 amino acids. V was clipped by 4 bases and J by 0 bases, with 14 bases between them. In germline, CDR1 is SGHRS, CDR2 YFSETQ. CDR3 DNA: TGCGCCAGCAGCCCCGGTGGTAGGAGCTCCTACGAGCAGTACTTC. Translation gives CASSPGGRSSYEQYF.

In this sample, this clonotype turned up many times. The chain's CDR3 is CASSSDTSYEQYF. The CDR3 region has the DNA TGTGCCAGCAGCTCTGACACCTCCTACGAGCAGTACTTC. The chain has TRBV12-3 or TRBV12-4 and TRBJ2-7; no definite D call. The V end lost 6 bases, the J end lost 0 bases, and 9 bases lay between the germline ends. This CDR3 comprises 13 residues.